The present entry profiles one TCR beta chain with its context. The use of a sample-barcoded 5' primer and a J-beta primer mix characterized a second PCR of roughly 7 to 12 cycles. Every cDNA molecule bore a tag from a template-switch adaptor containing 12 random nucleotides. TCRdb called the 5' RACE reads again in MiXCR, with one record for every CDR3 protein. This sample has approximately 800,000 distinct CDR3 sequences, with roughly 24% found just once. This record comes from a study of blood T cells in healthy people across ages. This CDR3 has 14 amino acids. The trim removed 4 bases at V and 6 bases at J, leaving 8 bases unmatched. Germline CDR1 and CDR2: DFQATT and SNEGSKA (reference sequence). They isolated at least 7 million PBMCs from each sample. This same sample was also part of a study on T cells of mothers and their children. From that report: Related mother-child pairs showed slightly, non-significantly higher overlap than unrelated pairs.

This sequence joins TRBV20-1 and TRBJ2-7; TRBD2 aligns across 11 bases. The sequencing sample was made of blood. The TCR was taken from a boy aged 5-17 years in good health. The CDR3 is CSAKTSGSPSEQYF. CDR3 nucleotide sequence: TGCAGTGCTAAAACTAGCGGGAGTCCTAGCGAGCAGTACTTC.